Listed below are T cell receptor beta chains from one sample, sequenced in a study of radiotherapy plus CTLA-4 blockade in lung cancer. Data came from immunoSEQ multiplex PCR; TCRdb stores just in-frame clones and leaves some out. The sample contains over 60,000 clones, roughly 84% of which appear only once. Sequenced here: peripheral blood, sampled from a patient treated with radiotherapy plus ipilimumab. These receptors all come from a human donor with non-small cell lung cancer that progressed on radiotherapy plus ipilimumab. Both conserved end residues are part of each CDR3. Fields, in order: clone size, J gene, D gene, V gene, CDR3 DNA, CDR3 protein. The D gene is left open where the match is weak. A row's size may be missing; if present it is once, few, many or a size class.

abundance: NA
j_gene: TRBJ1-2
d_gene: NA
v_gene: TRBV15
CDR3nt: TGTGCCACCAGCGGGTTGAGGGACTATGGCTACACCTTC
CDR3aa: CATSGLRDYGYTF

abundance: NA
j_gene: TRBJ2-7
d_gene: NA
v_gene: TRBV6-5
CDR3nt: TGTGCCACCAAACTTAGCGGATACGAGCAGTACTTC
CDR3aa: CATKLSGYEQYF

abundance: once
j_gene: TRBJ2-2
d_gene: NA
v_gene: TRBV4-1
CDR3nt: TGCGCCAGCAGCCCTGTTTTATCACCCTCCGGGGAGCTGTTTTTT
CDR3aa: CASSPVLSPSGELFF

abundance: few
j_gene: TRBJ2-4
d_gene: TRBD2
v_gene: TRBV4-1
CDR3nt: TGCGCCAGCAGCCTAGGGACTAGCGGGATGGACATTCAGTACTTC
CDR3aa: CASSLGTSGMDIQYF

abundance: NA
j_gene: TRBJ2-5
d_gene: TRBD1
v_gene: TRBV5-4
CDR3nt: TGTGCCAGCAGCTTTGGGACAGGGGGAGAGACCCAGTACTTC
CDR3aa: CASSFGTGGETQYF

abundance: NA
j_gene: TRBJ1-5
d_gene: NA
v_gene: TRBV6-1
CDR3nt: TGTGCCAGCACCCTCTATGGACCGAGTAATCAGCCCCAGCATTTT
CDR3aa: CASTLYGPSNQPQHF

abundance: NA
j_gene: TRBJ2-7
d_gene: TRBD2
v_gene: TRBV10-1
CDR3nt: TGCGCCAGCAGTGAGGGTAGCGGGACCCTCAACGAGCAGTACTTC
CDR3aa: CASSEGSGTLNEQYF

abundance: NA
j_gene: TRBJ1-1
d_gene: NA
v_gene: TRBV6-1
CDR3nt: TGTGCCAGCAGTGAAGTTAGGGAAACTGAAGCTTTCTTT
CDR3aa: CASSEVRETEAFF

abundance: NA
j_gene: TRBJ2-2
d_gene: NA
v_gene: TRBV28
CDR3nt: TGTGCCAGCAAAGTCCAGGGCCTCTTTATGAACACCGGGGAGCTGTTTTTT
CDR3aa: CASKVQGLFMNTGELFF

abundance: NA
j_gene: TRBJ1-1
d_gene: NA
v_gene: TRBV7-8
CDR3nt: TGTGCCAGCAGCTTAGGGTCTGAAGCTTTCTTT
CDR3aa: CASSLGSEAFF

abundance: NA
j_gene: TRBJ2-1
d_gene: NA
v_gene: TRBV7-9
CDR3nt: TGTGCCAGCAGCTTAGCCACAGGCTACAATGAGCAGTTCTTC
CDR3aa: CASSLATGYNEQFF

abundance: NA
j_gene: TRBJ2-1
d_gene: NA
v_gene: TRBV12-1
CDR3nt: TGTGCCAGCAGCCCAGAGCGGGAGCACTACAATGAGCAGTTCTTC
CDR3aa: CASSPEREHYNEQFF

abundance: once
j_gene: TRBJ1-1
d_gene: NA
v_gene: TRBV6-6
CDR3nt: TGTGCCAGCAGTTACCGCGGGGGGGGGAGGAACACTGAAGCTTTCTTT
CDR3aa: CASSYRGGGRNTEAFF

abundance: NA
j_gene: TRBJ1-3
d_gene: NA
v_gene: TRBV29-1
CDR3nt: TGCAGCGTTGAAGAGTGGAGCTCTGGAAACACCATATATTTT
CDR3aa: CSVEEWSSGNTIYF

abundance: NA
j_gene: TRBJ2-7
d_gene: NA
v_gene: TRBV6-5
CDR3nt: TGTGCCAGCAGAAAAGACAGCTCCTACGAGCAGTACTTC
CDR3aa: CASRKDSSYEQYF

abundance: many
j_gene: TRBJ2-1
d_gene: TRBD2
v_gene: TRBV9
CDR3nt: TGTGCCAGCAGCGACCGGACTAGCAACGCTAGAAATGAGCAGTTCTTC
CDR3aa: CASSDRTSNARNEQFF

abundance: NA
j_gene: TRBJ1-1
d_gene: NA
v_gene: TRBV5-6
CDR3nt: TGTGCCAGCAGCTTGGTCGGGGCTGGAGCTTTCTTT
CDR3aa: CASSLVGAGAFF

abundance: NA
j_gene: TRBJ2-4
d_gene: NA
v_gene: TRBV28
CDR3nt: TGTGCCAGCAGTTTTACAGGTTACCTAGGCATTCAGTACTTC
CDR3aa: CASSFTGYLGIQYF

abundance: NA
j_gene: TRBJ1-2
d_gene: TRBD1
v_gene: TRBV15
CDR3nt: TGTGCCACCAGCGCCCGGGACAGCTATGGCTACACCTTC
CDR3aa: CATSARDSYGYTF

abundance: NA
j_gene: TRBJ1-1
d_gene: TRBD1
v_gene: TRBV5-1
CDR3nt: TGCGCCAGCAGCCCTAGACAGGGACTCCGAAACACTGAAGCTTTCTTT
CDR3aa: CASSPRQGLRNTEAFF

abundance: NA
j_gene: TRBJ1-3
d_gene: NA
v_gene: TRBV11-2
CDR3nt: TGTGCCAGCAGCTTGCATGGAAACACCATATATTTT
CDR3aa: CASSLHGNTIYF

abundance: NA
j_gene: TRBJ2-5
d_gene: NA
v_gene: TRBV11-2
CDR3nt: TGTGCCAGCAGCTTAAGGTTAGGACCGGCGGGGGAGACCCAGTACTTC
CDR3aa: CASSLRLGPAGETQYF

abundance: NA
j_gene: TRBJ2-7
d_gene: NA
v_gene: TRBV28
CDR3nt: TGTGCCAGCAGTTTAGTCGAGTACGAGCAGTACTTC
CDR3aa: CASSLVEYEQYF

abundance: NA
j_gene: TRBJ2-3
d_gene: NA
v_gene: TRBV28
CDR3nt: TGTGCCAGCAGCCAAGGGTTCGGTACGCAGTATTTT
CDR3aa: CASSQGFGTQYF

abundance: NA
j_gene: TRBJ2-1
d_gene: TRBD2
v_gene: TRBV5-1
CDR3nt: TGCGCCAGCAGCTTGTCCGCGGGAGGGCTGAATGAGCAGTTCTTC
CDR3aa: CASSLSAGGLNEQFF

abundance: NA
j_gene: TRBJ1-5
d_gene: NA
v_gene: TRBV5-8
CDR3nt: TGTGCCAGCAGCCCGGGGGCGGGGAATCAGCCCCAGCATTTT
CDR3aa: CASSPGAGNQPQHF

abundance: NA
j_gene: TRBJ2-5
d_gene: TRBD1
v_gene: TRBV10-1
CDR3nt: TGCGCCAGCAGCGCCGGGACAGAAGAGACCCAGTACTTC
CDR3aa: CASSAGTEETQYF

abundance: NA
j_gene: TRBJ2-7
d_gene: NA
v_gene: TRBV5-4
CDR3nt: TGTGCCAGCAGCTTCTTCCAGGGTGGGGGTAGCGGCTCCTACGAGCAGTACTTC
CDR3aa: CASSFFQGGGSGSYEQYF

abundance: NA
j_gene: TRBJ2-7
d_gene: NA
v_gene: TRBV10-3
CDR3nt: TGTGCCATCAGTGGCCTACAGGGACCCCAATACGAGCAGTACTTC
CDR3aa: CAISGLQGPQYEQYF

abundance: NA
j_gene: TRBJ2-5
d_gene: NA
v_gene: TRBV2
CDR3nt: TGTGCCAGCAGCGTGGGGACCCAGTACTTC
CDR3aa: CASSVGTQYF

abundance: NA
j_gene: TRBJ2-1
d_gene: NA
v_gene: TRBV19
CDR3nt: TGTGCCAGTAGCATCCTCCTCCCGGGAACGGGCGACAATGAGCAGTTCTTC
CDR3aa: CASSILLPGTGDNEQFF

abundance: NA
j_gene: TRBJ2-1
d_gene: NA
v_gene: TRBV7-2
CDR3nt: TGTGCCAGCAGCTTCGGTCCTTCGGGTGAGCAGTTCTTC
CDR3aa: CASSFGPSGEQFF

abundance: NA
j_gene: TRBJ1-2
d_gene: NA
v_gene: TRBV5-6
CDR3nt: TGTGCCAGCAGCCCGGGCCCCTTGGGCGGCTACACCTTC
CDR3aa: CASSPGPLGGYTF

abundance: NA
j_gene: TRBJ2-1
d_gene: TRBD2
v_gene: TRBV4-1
CDR3nt: TGCGCCAGCAGCCAAGATCGGGACTACCTATACAATGAGCAGTTCTTC
CDR3aa: CASSQDRDYLYNEQFF

abundance: few
j_gene: TRBJ2-2
d_gene: NA
v_gene: TRBV28
CDR3nt: TGTGCCAGCAGAACAAACACCGGGGAGCTGTTTTTT
CDR3aa: CASRTNTGELFF

abundance: NA
j_gene: TRBJ1-2
d_gene: NA
v_gene: TRBV29-1
CDR3nt: TGCAGCGTTGACGTAATTACAGCTAACTATGGCTACACCTTC
CDR3aa: CSVDVITANYGYTF

abundance: NA
j_gene: TRBJ2-1
d_gene: TRBD2
v_gene: TRBV4-1
CDR3nt: TGCGCCAGCAACCAAGAGGCTGGGACTAGCGGAAGCTCCTACAATGAGCAGTTCTTC
CDR3aa: CASNQEAGTSGSSYNEQFF

abundance: NA
j_gene: TRBJ2-1
d_gene: TRBD1
v_gene: TRBV10-2
CDR3nt: TGCGCCAGCACCGGACAGGGCCCCCACAATGAGCAGTTCTTC
CDR3aa: CASTGQGPHNEQFF

abundance: NA
j_gene: TRBJ1-5
d_gene: NA
v_gene: TRBV7-2
CDR3nt: TGTGCCAGCAGCTTACCGCCGGGCAGCAATCAGCCCCAGCATTTT
CDR3aa: CASSLPPGSNQPQHF

abundance: NA
j_gene: TRBJ2-4
d_gene: NA
v_gene: TRBV6-5
CDR3nt: TGTGCCAGCAGTTACAGGTGGGTTTACATTCAGTACTTC
CDR3aa: CASSYRWVYIQYF

abundance: NA
j_gene: TRBJ1-1
d_gene: NA
v_gene: TRBV27
CDR3nt: TGTGCCAGCAGTTTTGGGGTCGCTCGAACTGAAGCTTTCTTT
CDR3aa: CASSFGVARTEAFF

abundance: NA
j_gene: TRBJ1-5
d_gene: TRBD1
v_gene: TRBV6-6
CDR3nt: TGTGCCAGCATTACAGGGGATCAGCCCCAGCATTTT
CDR3aa: CASITGDQPQHF

abundance: NA
j_gene: TRBJ2-6
d_gene: NA
v_gene: TRBV28
CDR3nt: TGTGCCAGCAGTTTAAAGACGGGGCTTTCTGGGGCCAACGTCCTGACTTTC
CDR3aa: CASSLKTGLSGANVLTF

abundance: once
j_gene: TRBJ1-1
d_gene: NA
v_gene: TRBV7-9
CDR3nt: TGTGCCAGCAGCTTAGGTGCAGGAAGGCACACTGAAGCTTTCTTT
CDR3aa: CASSLGAGRHTEAFF

abundance: NA
j_gene: TRBJ2-5
d_gene: NA
v_gene: TRBV4-2
CDR3nt: TGTGCCAGCAGCAAGCGGCCGAAAGAGACCCAGTACTTC
CDR3aa: CASSKRPKETQYF